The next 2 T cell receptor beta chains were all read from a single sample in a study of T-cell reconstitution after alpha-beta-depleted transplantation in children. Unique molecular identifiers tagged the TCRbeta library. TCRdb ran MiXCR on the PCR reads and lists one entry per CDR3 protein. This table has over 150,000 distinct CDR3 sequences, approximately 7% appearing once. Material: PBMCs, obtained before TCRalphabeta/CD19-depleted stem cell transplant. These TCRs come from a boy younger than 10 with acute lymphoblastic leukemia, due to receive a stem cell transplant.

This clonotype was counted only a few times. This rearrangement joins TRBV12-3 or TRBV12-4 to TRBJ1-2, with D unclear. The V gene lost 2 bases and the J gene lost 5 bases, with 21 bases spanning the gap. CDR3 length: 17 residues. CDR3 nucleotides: TGTGCCAGCAGTTTATGGCCAGCGGGTCAGAAGCTGTATGGCTACACCTTC. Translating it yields CASSLWPAGQKLYGYTF.

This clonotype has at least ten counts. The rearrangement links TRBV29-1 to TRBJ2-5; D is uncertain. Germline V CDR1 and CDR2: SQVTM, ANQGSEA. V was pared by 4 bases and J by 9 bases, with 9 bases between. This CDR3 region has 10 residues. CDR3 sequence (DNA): TGCAGCGTTGCTCCCAGCCCCCAGTACTTC. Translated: CSVAPSPQYF.